These 6 T cell receptor beta chains share one sample of origin, sequenced in a study of T cells after yellow fever vaccination. TCRdb independently ran MiXCR on the 5' RACE reads; one entry per CDR3 protein. The sample yields about 220,000 distinct CDR3 sequences, about 7% seen once. Material: CD4+ T cells sorted from PBMCs, obtained on the day of the yellow fever booster vaccination. All receptors derive from a man aged 25 to 40 who received the YFV17D yellow fever vaccine.

This clonotype occurred many times. The gene calls are TRBV28 and TRBJ2-7; 7 nucleotides align to TRBD1. Germline loops: CDR1 MDHEN, CDR2 SYDVKM. CDR3 length: 13 amino acids. V was pared by 8 bases and J by 0 bases, with 4 bases of the junction left unmatched. CDR3 bases: TGTGCCAGCGTCCCAGGGGGCTCCTACGAGCAGTACTTC. The encoded protein is CASVPGGSYEQYF.

The V and J genes are TRBV5-5 and TRBJ2-5, with D tentatively TRBD2 (5 bases). V lost 4 bases, J lost 5 bases, and 6 bases lay in between. Germline V gene lookup returns CDR1 SGHKS and CDR2 YYEKEE (reference sequence). The CDR3 consists of 11 residues. DNA for the CDR3: TGTGCCAGCAGCCGGAGGGAGACCCAGTACTTC. Protein product: CASSRRETQYF.

The table lists this clonotype with a few counts. This chain uses TRBV20-1 with TRBJ1-4; 7 bases fit TRBD1. In germline, CDR1 is DFQATT, CDR2 SNEGSKA (reference sequence). The J segment lost 7 bases and the V segment lost 4 bases, leaving 9 bases of the junction unmatched. This CDR3 is built from 14 residues. For the CDR3, the DNA is TGCAGTGCTAATCAGGGGGGGGGTGCTGAAAAACTGTTTTTT. Protein sequence: CSANQGGGAEKLFF.

There are many counts of this clonotype. The chain has TRBV20-1 and TRBJ2-7, with a possible D match to TRBD2 (7 bases). Deletions cut 0 bases from V and 6 bases from J, with 15 bases between. There are 14 residues in the CDR3. Germline-derived CDR1 and CDR2 are DFQATT and SNEGSKA (reference sequence). CDR3 coding DNA: TGCAGTGCTAGAGATGGAAGGGGGGGGGTCGAGCAGTACTTC. This translates into CSARDGRGGVEQYF.

Written as DNA, the CDR3 is TGTGCCAGCAGCTTAGTCGGGACAGGGTACCAAGAGACCCAGTACTTC. It encodes CASSLVGTGYQETQYF. The V gene is TRBV7-8, the J gene TRBJ2-5, with 9 bases aligning to TRBD1. Germline lookup yields CDR1 SGHVS and CDR2 FQNEAQ. V shed 1 base, J shed 0 bases, and the junction held 3 bases outside the gene matches. CDR3 length: 16 amino acids.

There are many counts of this clonotype. CDR3 loop: CSVSERGGYGYTF. CDR3 DNA: TGCAGCGTCTCGGAGAGGGGGGGTTATGGCTACACCTTC. V usage is TRBV29-1 and J usage is TRBJ1-2, with D maybe TRBD1 (6 bases). V was trimmed by 6 bases and J by 5 bases, leaving 16 bases between them. Germline V gene lookup returns CDR1 SQVTM and CDR2 ANQGSEA. This CDR3 contains 13 residues.